These 25 T cell receptor beta chains share one sample of origin, sequenced in a study of low-dose radiotherapy and immunotherapy resistance in tumors. The time point is: before trial treatment. Priming of first-strand cDNA relied on TRAV- and TRBV-specific primers (covering alpha and beta chains). TCRs underwent 15 to 25 PCR cycles of amplification with a constant-region primer and V-primer adapter. TCRdb itself ran the reads through MiXCR, one entry per CDR3 protein. This table has more than 50,000 distinct CDR3 sequences, 20% to 25% appearing once. The sample was PBMCs, taken before treatment. These receptors were obtained from a male donor with prostate cancer.

CDR3 sequence: CASSQGPTNEKLFF. DNA for the CDR3: TGTGCCAGCAGTCAGGGCCCAACTAATGAAAAACTGTTTTTT. The chain carries TRBV12-3 or TRBV12-4 and TRBJ1-4, with D possibly TRBD1 on 5 matching bases. Deletions cut 5 bases from V and 0 bases from J, with 7 bases between. This CDR3 region has 14 residues.

In this sample, this clonotype turned up many times. The rearrangement joins TRBV11-2 to TRBJ2-2, with D hard to call. The CDR3 is 15 amino acids. Germline lookup yields CDR1 SGHAT and CDR2 FQNNGV. V lost 2 bases to trimming and J lost 2 bases, with 9 bases between them. CDR3 nucleotides: TGTGCCAGCAGCTTATTTCACAAAAACACCGGGGAGCTGTTTTTT. Amino acid sequence: CASSLFHKNTGELFF.

This clonotype was seen at least ten times. The chain uses TRBV2 and TRBJ2-5; TRBD2 agrees at 8 bases. CDR1 is SNHLY, CDR2 FYNNEI, per germline. V trimming: 6 bases; J trimming: 1 base; junction bases outside the gene matches: 4. The CDR3 runs 14 residues. The CDR3 here is CASRKTSVQETQYF. Here the CDR3 DNA reads TGTGCCAGCAGGAAGACTAGCGTCCAAGAGACCCAGTACTTC. Variable domain in full (rest from reference TRBV2 and TRBJ2-5): EPEVTQTPSHQVTQMGQEVILRCVPISNHLYFYWYRQILGQKVEFLVSFYNNEISEKSEIFDDQFSVERPDGSNFTLKIRSTKLEDSAMYFCASRKTSVQETQYFGPGTRLLVL.

Of note for this clonotype: This sequence is one base from a far larger clone and is likely a read error. The rearrangement links TRBV6-2 or TRBV6-3 to TRBJ2-1; D possibly corresponds to TRBD2 (7 bases). Germline-derived CDR1 and CDR2 are MNHEY and SVGEGT. The V gene lost 1 base and the J gene lost 13 bases, with 17 bases spanning the gap. The CDR3 spans 14 residues. The CDR3 DNA reads as TGTGCCAGCAGTTACTACGAGGGAGGGGGGACCCAGTTCTTC. It encodes CASSYYEGGGTQFF.

This chain joins TRBV11-1 and TRBJ2-1, with 8 nucleotides matching TRBD2. The CDR3 contains 16 residues. Germline V lookup: CDR1 SGHAT, CDR2 FQDESV (reference sequence). V lost 7 bases and J lost 4; bases outside the gene matches: 12. The CDR3 bases are TGTGCCAGCACCCTAGCTCACGGGGGGGGTTACAATGAGCAGTTCTTC. Translating gives CASTLAHGGGYNEQFF.

The CDR3 region is CASSLARGTEAFF. The CDR3 region has the DNA TGTGCCAGCAGCTTAGCCCGGGGGACTGAAGCTTTCTTT. V and J are TRBV13 and TRBJ1-1; possibly TRBD1 for D (5 bases). Germline V gives CDR1 PRHDT, CDR2 FYEKMQ (reference sequence). Trimming shortened V by 1 base and J by 5 bases, and 8 bases separated the two germline ends. The CDR3 is 13 residues long. Full variable domain (outside the CDR3, taken from reference TRBV13 and TRBJ1-1): AAGVIQSPRHLIKEKRETATLKCYPIPRHDTVYWYQQGPGQDPQFLISFYEKMQSDKGSIPDRFSAQQFSDYHSELNMSSLELGDSALYFCASSLARGTEAFFGQGTRLTVV.

The rearrangement links TRBV6-4 to TRBJ2-1, with D unresolved. The CDR3 runs 15 residues. Between the trimmed V and J ends, which lost 1 base and 0 bases, there was a span of 7 bases. In germline, CDR1 is MRHNA, CDR2 SNTAGT. CDR3 nucleotide sequence: TGTGCCAGCAGTGACTACCAGAGCTCCTACAATGAGCAGTTCTTC. Encoded protein: CASSDYQSSYNEQFF.

The V gene is TRBV7-4, the J gene TRBJ2-7; 7 bases are a match to TRBD2. The J segment lost 3 bases and the V segment lost 0 bases, leaving 17 bases of the junction unmatched. The CDR3 is made up of 19 amino acids. CDR1 and CDR2 (germline): SGHVT, SQSDAQ. The CDR3 here is CASSLASAGRAGSNYEQYF. In nucleotides, the CDR3 is TGTGCCAGCAGCTTAGCTTCGGCGGGAAGAGCGGGGAGTAACTACGAGCAGTACTTC.

This clonotype was detected a few times. The chain is built from TRBV30 and TRBJ1-5, with D unclear. This CDR3 has 14 residues. V lost 5 bases to trimming and J lost 3 bases, with 14 bases between them. The V gene's germline CDR1 is GTSNPN and CDR2 SVGIG (reference sequence). The CDR3 here is CAWSLGDLNQPQHF. The CDR3 coding sequence is TGTGCCTGGTCCCTTGGGGATCTCAATCAGCCCCAGCATTTT.

This clonotype was counted between two and nine times. Here the CDR3 reads CASCRPTDRQETQYF. The CDR3 nucleotides are TGTGCCAGCTGTCGACCTACAGATCGCCAAGAGACCCAGTACTTC. V is TRBV27 and J is TRBJ2-5; D not certain. This CDR3 has 15 amino acids. The V and J ends lost 8 bases and 1 base respectively, with 17 bases between them. Germline CDR1 MNHEY, CDR2 SMNVEV (reference sequence).

This clonotype was counted ten times or more. The chain recombines TRBV20-1 with TRBJ2-1; D tentatively fits TRBD1 or TRBD2 (5 bases each). The germline V gene has CDR1 DFQATT and CDR2 SNEGSKA (reference sequence). Trimming stripped 6 bases from V and 8 bases from J, with 23 bases between. The CDR3 length is 15 residues. The CDR3 bases are TGCAGTGCCCCCCCGGGGACGGGGAAGGCTGATGAGCAGTTCTTC. Translating gives CSAPPGTGKADEQFF.

The CDR3 DNA reads TGTGCCAGCTTCCACCGCGGGGACCGAGTTCTTAACTATGGCTACACCTTC. Its translation is CASFHRGDRVLNYGYTF. The gene calls are TRBV18 and TRBJ1-2, with D possibly TRBD1 on 5 matching bases. V was clipped by 7 bases and J by 1 base, with 22 bases between them. Germline CDR1 reads KGHSH; CDR2 reads LQKENI. The CDR3 spans 17 residues.

At least ten counts were recorded for this clonotype. This chain uses TRBV12-5 with TRBJ2-1; D is unresolved. The germline gives CDR1 LGHNT, CDR2 FRNRAP. This CDR3 contains 14 residues. Deletions cut 4 bases from V and 7 bases from J, with 14 bases between. The CDR3: CASGSDRQANEQFF. The CDR3 bases are TGTGCTAGTGGTTCGGACCGTCAGGCGAATGAGCAGTTCTTC.

Many counts were recorded for this clonotype. The rearrangement uses TRBV29-1 and TRBJ1-1; D not certain. Trimming shortened V by 3 bases and J by 0 bases, and 5 bases separated the two germline ends. The CDR3 has 12 amino acids. Per the germline V gene, CDR1 is SQVTM and CDR2 is ANQGSEA. The CDR3 sequence: CSVDSLNTEAFF. The CDR3 DNA follows: TGCAGCGTTGATTCCTTGAACACTGAAGCTTTCTTT.

This clonotype was seen repeatedly, ten times or more. The rearrangement uses TRBV5-1 and TRBJ2-1; 11 nucleotides line up with TRBD2. V trimming: 4 bases; J trimming: 5 bases; junction bases outside the gene matches: 5. The CDR3 length is 15 residues. Germline values: CDR1 SGHRS, CDR2 YFSETQ. The CDR3: CASSPIAGGDNEQFF. CDR3 nucleotides: TGCGCCAGCAGCCCGATAGCGGGAGGGGACAATGAGCAGTTCTTC.

This clonotype was recorded many times. V gene TRBV30 combines with J gene TRBJ1-2; D might be TRBD1 (6 bases). The germline gives CDR1 GTSNPN, CDR2 SVGIG (reference sequence). CDR3 size: 11 residues. The DNA of the CDR3 is TGTGCGCTCGGGACAAACTATGGCTACACCTTC. Translation: CALGTNYGYTF.

This clonotype showed up many times. The chain uses TRBV12-3 or TRBV12-4 and TRBJ2-2; D is uncertain. There are 14 residues in the CDR3. The V gene lost 5 bases and the J gene lost 1 base, with 8 bases spanning the gap. The CDR3 protein is CASSAPKNTGELFF. The CDR3 DNA is TGTGCCAGCAGTGCCCCCAAGAACACCGGGGAGCTGTTTTTT.

The chain employs TRBV6-6 and TRBJ2-3; no reliable D call. Germline CDR1 MNHNY, CDR2 SVGAGI (reference sequence). The CDR3 covers 11 residues. V gave up 2 bases and J gave up 6 bases, with 3 bases separating them. The CDR3 DNA is TGTGCCAGCAGTTACCGGGATACGCAGTATTTT. Its translation is CASSYRDTQYF.

Many counts were recorded for this clonotype. This chain links TRBV7-3 with TRBJ2-4; 9 bases line up with TRBD1. The CDR3 runs to 13 residues. Germline V gene lookup returns CDR1 SGHTA and CDR2 FQGTGA. Trimming cost V 0 bases and J 14 bases; bases outside gene matches: 5. In DNA form, the CDR3 reads TGTGCCAGCAGCTTAACGGGGGACAGGGAGAAGTACTTC. It is translated as CASSLTGDREKYF.

This clonotype appeared many times. The chain links TRBV6-2 or TRBV6-3 to TRBJ1-5, with D uncertain. Germline V lookup: CDR1 MNHEY, CDR2 SVGEGT. V lost 6 bases and J lost 8, with 8 bases in between. The CDR3 is 11 amino acids. The CDR3 sequence is CASSDREPQHF. CDR3 sequence (DNA): TGTGCCAGCAGCGACCGAGAGCCCCAGCATTTT.

In its sample, this clonotype was seen many times. The V gene is TRBV6-2 or TRBV6-3, the J gene TRBJ2-1; 10 bases fit TRBD2. This CDR3 spans 17 amino acids. The germline V gene has CDR1 MNHEY and CDR2 SVGEGT. V trimming: 5 bases; J trimming: 1 base; junction bases outside the gene matches: 8. CDR3 amino acids: CASSKRTSGTSYNEQFF. CDR3 DNA sequence: TGTGCCAGCAGTAAACGGACTAGCGGAACTTCCTACAATGAGCAGTTCTTC.

As for this clonotype: Germline is not matched at one junction end, which may reflect a read error. The chain is built from TRBV10-2 and TRBJ2-4, with D unclear. Germline CDR1 is WSHSY and CDR2 is SAAADI. The CDR3 is made up of 14 amino acids. The CDR3 loop is CASSVSLAKNIQYF. The CDR3 DNA is TGTGCCAGCAGTGTTTCACTAGCCAAAAACATTCAGTACTTC.

The chain carries TRBV20-1 and TRBJ2-2, with TRBD2 matching over 8 bases. This CDR3 region has 14 residues. In germline, CDR1 is DFQATT, CDR2 SNEGSKA (reference sequence). V gave up 5 bases and J gave up 1 base; unmatched junction bases: 3. The CDR3 here is CSASGTRNTGELFF. The CDR3 DNA is TGCAGTGCTTCAGGGACTAGGAACACCGGGGAGCTGTTTTTT.

The CDR3 sequence: CASSPVGNYNEQFF. CDR3 nucleotides: TGTGCCAGCAGCCCGGTGGGTAACTACAATGAGCAGTTCTTC. V usage is TRBV11-3 and J usage is TRBJ2-1; no clear D gene. V lost 5 bases, J lost 3 bases, and 11 bases lay in between. Germline CDR1 is SGHNT and CDR2 is YENEEA. This CDR3 spans 14 amino acids. Variable domain in full (rest from reference TRBV11-3 and TRBJ2-1): EAGVVQSPRYKIIEKKQPVAFWCNPISGHNTLYWYLQNLGQGPELLIRYENEEAVDDSQLPKDRFSAERLKGVDSTLKIQPAELGDSAVYLCASSPVGNYNEQFFGPGTRLTVL.

This clonotype has at least ten counts. CDR3 protein: CASSLDSLHYEQYF. The CDR3 nucleotides are TGTGCCAGCAGCTTAGACAGCTTACACTACGAGCAGTACTTC. The chain uses TRBV7-6 and TRBJ2-7; D is unresolved. Germline V gives CDR1 SGHVS, CDR2 FNYEAQ. This CDR3 region has 14 residues. V shed 1 base and J shed 3 bases, with 10 bases lying between them.